This TCR beta chain was recovered during a study of Graves' ophthalmopathy and Graves' hyperthyroidism. Study context: Peripheral blood was gathered at the point of initial diagnosis, before any treatment started. Study-wide findings and caveats: Most expanded thyroid clonotypes above 0.001 frequency also appeared in blood.

The table lists this clonotype with many counts. Its antigen is unidentified. This CDR3 has 14 residues. Germline V gives CDR1 SNHLY, CDR2 FYNNEI. V trimming: 6 bases; J trimming: 6 bases; junction bases outside the gene matches: 6. Using RNA transcripts, the TCR beta CDR3 regions were amplified. Following a first-round RT-PCR that used HTBI primers, a second-round multiplex PCR was carried out. Via MiXCR, TCRdb re-called the multiplex PCR reads, giving one row per CDR3 protein. Of 200,000 to 250,000 distinct CDR3 sequences listed, roughly 21% are singletons. The chain carries TRBV2 and TRBJ2-7, with 12 bases fitting TRBD1. The sequencing sample was made of peripheral blood. The source is a woman aged 45-59 years with Graves' ophthalmopathy. For the CDR3, the DNA is TGTGCCAGCAGGCGGGCGGGACAGGGGGCCGAGCAGTACTTC. It yields the protein CASRRAGQGAEQYF. Drawing the rest from reference TRBV2 and TRBJ2-7, the complete variable domain is EPEVTQTPSHQVTQMGQEVILRCVPISNHLYFYWYRQILGQKVEFLVSFYNNEISEKSEIFDDQFSVERPDGSNFTLKIRSTKLEDSAMYFCASRRAGQGAEQYFGPGTRLTVT.